There are a few counts of the clone carrying this T cell receptor beta chain. Original data processing: Amplification of reference gene primers provided the estimated nucleated cell counts. Generated by immunoSEQ multiplex PCR, the TCRdb table keeps only in-frame clones and is missing some. D and trimming come from the DNA, and the V and J calls and clone size come from that table. The data contain tens of thousands of clones, about 80% of them singletons. This specimen belongs to a study of blood T cell repertoires in COVID-19. On the study more broadly: Samples representing acute and convalescent COVID-19 were sourced from the United States, Italy and Spain. Nucleic acid was either cDNA or gDNA, and it came from T cells, B-cell-depleted T cells, or PBMCs.

This CDR3 comprises 14 residues. The germline V gene has CDR1 MGHRA and CDR2 YSYEKL. V lost 6 bases, J lost 10 bases, and 11 bases stayed unmatched. Sequencing was done on a sample of peripheral blood. This clonotype was obtained from a man in his forties or fifties with active or convalescent COVID-19. The rearrangement uses TRBV4-1 and TRBJ1-1, with 10 bases matching TRBD1. The CDR3 DNA reads TGCGCCAGCAGTCAGAGGACAGGGGGGTTACGAGCTTTCTTT. Protein: CASSQRTGGLRAFF.